Below, 8 T cell receptor beta chains from the same sample are listed, as sequenced in a study of somatic mutations in cytotoxic T cells in rheumatoid arthritis. Only in-frame clones appear in the TCRdb table, and some are missing; sequencing was by immunoSEQ multiplex PCR. The table includes around 15,000 clones, roughly 80% detected once. The material sequenced was CD8+ T cells sorted from blood. The source is an adult with rheumatoid arthritis.

The chain carries TRBV30 and TRBJ2-1; D gene ambiguous. CDR3 length: 13 residues. Germline V lookup: CDR1 GTSNPN, CDR2 SVGIG (reference sequence). V lost 0 bases, J lost 8 bases, and 11 bases lay in between. The CDR3 sequence is CAWSVLHGDEQFF. CDR3 sequence (DNA): TGTGCCTGGAGTGTACTACACGGCGATGAGCAGTTCTTC.

This clone is categorized as large. The chain combines TRBV27 with TRBJ2-7; no reliable D call. Trimming took 6 bases from V and 3 from J, leaving 15 bases between them. Germline lookup yields CDR1 MNHEY and CDR2 SMNVEV (reference sequence). This CDR3 has 14 residues. DNA of the CDR3: TGTGCCAGCAGGGGTTTTGTGTCGGGCTACGAGCAGTACTTC. Translated, it gives CASRGFVSGYEQYF.

The J gene is TRBJ2-3, the V gene TRBV14; D is possibly TRBD2 (5 bases). Germline V gene lookup returns CDR1 SGHDN and CDR2 FVKESK. V gave up 1 base and J gave up 4 bases, with 12 bases separating them. This CDR3 contains 15 residues. CDR3 protein: CASSQVGSPSDTQYF. DNA of the CDR3: TGTGCCAGCAGCCAAGTAGGGAGTCCCTCAGATACGCAGTATTTT.

The chain combines TRBV5-1 with TRBJ1-1; tentative D call: TRBD1 (5 bases). The V gene lost 4 bases and the J gene lost 13 bases, with 26 bases spanning the gap. CDR3 length: 15 residues. Germline V lookup: CDR1 SGHRS, CDR2 YFSETQ. As DNA, the CDR3 is TGCGCCAGCAGCCCCATTCTCAAATCAGGGTCGGGACTTTTCTTT. This codes for CASSPILKSGSGLFF.

V gene TRBV10-3 combines with J gene TRBJ2-3; D unresolved. The CDR3 covers 13 residues. Trimming pared 3 bases from V and 0 bases from J, leaving 4 bases between. Germline V gene lookup returns CDR1 ENHRY and CDR2 SYGVKD. CDR3 DNA sequence: TGTGCCATCAGTGACTACAGCACAGATACGCAGTATTTT. Amino acid sequence: CAISDYSTDTQYF.

The chain carries TRBV18 and TRBJ1-4; 7 nucleotides line up with TRBD1. Germline V gene data show CDR1 as KGHSH and CDR2 as LQKENI. V lost 0 bases, J lost 0 bases, and 1 base stayed unmatched. CDR3 length: 16 amino acids. DNA for the CDR3: TGTGCCAGCTCACCACCGGGACAGCCAACTAATGAAAAACTGTTTTTT. Translated, it gives CASSPPGQPTNEKLFF.

In its sample, this clone was seen once. V usage is TRBV4-1 and J usage is TRBJ2-1; 7 nucleotides match TRBD2. The CDR3 runs to 13 residues. Germline lookup yields CDR1 MGHRA and CDR2 YSYEKL. The V and J ends lost 4 bases and 3 bases, in that order; junction bases with no gene match: 0. The CDR3 DNA reads TGCGCCAGCAGCCGGGGGGGCTACAATGAGCAGTTCTTC. Translated: CASSRGGYNEQFF.

The chain has TRBV13 and TRBJ2-7, with D perhaps TRBD1 (5 bases). CDR3 size: 15 residues. Germline assignment: CDR1 PRHDT and CDR2 FYEKMQ (reference sequence). The ends were cut back, 0 bases at V and 2 bases at J, with 11 bases in the middle. DNA for the CDR3: TGTGCCAGCAGCTTAGGCCTGGGGCCAACCTACGAGCAGTACTTC. It yields the protein CASSLGLGPTYEQYF. The variable domain in full, with the rest retrieved from reference TRBV13 and TRBJ2-7, is AAGVIQSPRHLIKEKRETATLKCYPIPRHDTVYWYQQGPGQDPQFLISFYEKMQSDKGSIPDRFSAQQFSDYHSELNMSSLELGDSALYFCASSLGLGPTYEQYFGPGTRLTVT.